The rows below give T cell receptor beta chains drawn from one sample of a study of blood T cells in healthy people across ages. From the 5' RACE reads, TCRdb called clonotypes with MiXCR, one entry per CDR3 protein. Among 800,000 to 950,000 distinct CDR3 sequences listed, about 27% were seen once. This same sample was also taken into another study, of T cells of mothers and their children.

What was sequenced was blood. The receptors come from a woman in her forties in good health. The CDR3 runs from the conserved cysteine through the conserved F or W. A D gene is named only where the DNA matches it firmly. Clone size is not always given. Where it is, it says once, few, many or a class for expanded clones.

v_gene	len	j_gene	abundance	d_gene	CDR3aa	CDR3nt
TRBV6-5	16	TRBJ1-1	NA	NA	CASTWGGRGKGTEAFF	TGTGCCAGCACCTGGGGGGGTAGGGGCAAGGGCACTGAAGCTTTCTTT
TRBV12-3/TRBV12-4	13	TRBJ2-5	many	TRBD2	CASRGTSGETQYF	TGTGCCAGCAGGGGGACTAGCGGAGAGACCCAGTACTTC
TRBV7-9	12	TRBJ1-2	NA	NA	CAGSPDTYGYTF	TGTGCCGGCAGCCCGGACACTTATGGCTACACCTTC
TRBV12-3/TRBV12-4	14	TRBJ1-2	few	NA	CASSLGVLDYGYTF	TGTGCCAGCAGTTTAGGGGTTTTGGACTATGGCTACACCTTC
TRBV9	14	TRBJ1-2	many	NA	CASSVATENYGYTF	TGTGCCAGCAGCGTAGCTACCGAGAACTATGGCTACACCTTC
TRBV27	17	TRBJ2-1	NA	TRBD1	CASSFSFWTGKRGEQFF	TGTGCCAGCAGTTTCTCGTTCTGGACAGGGAAAAGGGGTGAGCAGTTCTTC
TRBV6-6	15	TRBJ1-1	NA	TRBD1	CASSTRGQGGTEAFF	TGTGCCAGCAGCACGCGGGGACAGGGAGGAACTGAAGCTTTCTTT
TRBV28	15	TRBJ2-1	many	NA	CASSFPWTENNEQFF	TGTGCCAGCAGTTTTCCATGGACAGAAAACAATGAGCAGTTCTTC
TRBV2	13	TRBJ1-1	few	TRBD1	CATTDRTNTEAFF	TGTGCCACCACGGACAGGACTAACACTGAAGCTTTCTTT
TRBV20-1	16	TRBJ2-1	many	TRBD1	CSARGRDRASYNEQFF	TGCAGTGCTAGAGGCCGGGACAGGGCCTCCTACAATGAGCAGTTCTTC
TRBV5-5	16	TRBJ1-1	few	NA	CASSPKLGGLSTEAFF	TGTGCCAGCAGCCCCAAACTAGGAGGGCTGAGTACTGAAGCTTTCTTT
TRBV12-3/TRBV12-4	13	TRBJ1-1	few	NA	CASTSQENTEAFF	TGTGCCAGCACCTCACAGGAGAACACTGAAGCTTTCTTT
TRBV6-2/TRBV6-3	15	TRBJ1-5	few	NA	CASSYLGYLNQPQHF	TGTGCCAGCAGCTACTTGGGGTACTTAAATCAGCCCCAGCATTTT
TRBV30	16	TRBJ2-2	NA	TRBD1	CAWSGLTGILTGELFF	TGTGCCTGGAGTGGCCTGACAGGGATTCTCACCGGGGAGCTGTTTTTT
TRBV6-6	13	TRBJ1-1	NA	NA	CASSSLQSTEAFF	TGTGCCAGCAGTTCGCTACAGTCCACTGAAGCTTTCTTT
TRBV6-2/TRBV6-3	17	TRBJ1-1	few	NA	CASRYPFGHTMNTEAFF	TGTGCCAGCAGATATCCCTTTGGGCACACCATGAACACTGAAGCTTTCTTT
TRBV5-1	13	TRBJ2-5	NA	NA	CASSYTLRETQYF	TGCGCCAGCAGCTATACGCTTCGGGAGACCCAGTACTTC
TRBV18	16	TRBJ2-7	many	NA	CASSPSTGGLSAEQYF	TGTGCCAGCTCACCATCGACAGGCGGACTAAGTGCCGAGCAGTACTTC
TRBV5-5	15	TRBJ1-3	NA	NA	CASNDGGISGNTIYF	TGTGCCAGCAACGATGGGGGGATCTCTGGAAACACCATATATTTT
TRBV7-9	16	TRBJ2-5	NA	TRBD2	CASSLFTAGIQETQYF	TGTGCCAGCAGCTTATTCACAGCGGGGATCCAAGAGACCCAGTACTTC
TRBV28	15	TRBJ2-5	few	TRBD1	CASSRLTGVQETQYF	TGTGCCAGCAGCCGACTGACAGGGGTCCAAGAGACCCAGTACTTC
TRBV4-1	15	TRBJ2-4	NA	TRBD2	CASSRPGGRRNIQYF	TGCGCCAGCAGCCGCCCGGGAGGGCGAAGAAACATTCAGTACTTC
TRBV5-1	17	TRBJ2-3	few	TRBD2	CASSLNLAGISTDTQYF	TGCGCCAGCAGCTTGAACTTAGCGGGGATCTCAACAGATACGCAGTATTTT
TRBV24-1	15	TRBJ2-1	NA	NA	CATSDWTDSYNEQFF	TGTGCCACCAGTGATTGGACAGACTCCTACAATGAGCAGTTCTTC
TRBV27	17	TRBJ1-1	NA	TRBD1	CASSTYGQGSTDTEAFF	TGTGCCAGCAGTACCTACGGACAGGGCTCTACAGACACTGAAGCTTTCTTT
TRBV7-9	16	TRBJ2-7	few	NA	CASSTPDAALYYEQYF	TGTGCCAGCAGCACCCCTGACGCGGCCTTGTATTACGAGCAGTACTTC
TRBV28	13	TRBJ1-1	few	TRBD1	CASSLRGGGEAFF	TGTGCCAGCAGTCTCAGGGGGGGCGGTGAAGCTTTCTTT
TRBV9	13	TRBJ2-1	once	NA	CASSDGQFNEQFF	TGTGCCAGCAGCGACGGACAGTTTAATGAGCAGTTCTTC
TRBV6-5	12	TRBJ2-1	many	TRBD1	CASSWTGNEQFF	TGTGCCAGCAGTTGGACAGGGAATGAGCAGTTCTTC
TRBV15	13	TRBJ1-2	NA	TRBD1	CATRRQGAPGYTF	TGTGCCACCAGAAGACAGGGGGCGCCGGGCTACACCTTC
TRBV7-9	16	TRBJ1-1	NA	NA	CASSLGQGGTYAEAFF	TGTGCCAGCAGCTTAGGGCAGGGAGGGACTTACGCTGAAGCTTTCTTT
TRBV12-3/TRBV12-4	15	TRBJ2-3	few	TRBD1	CASSHRGSITGTQYF	TGTGCCAGCAGTCACAGGGGGAGTATTACTGGGACGCAGTATTTT
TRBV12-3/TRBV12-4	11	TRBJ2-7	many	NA	CASSWDHEQYF	TGTGCCAGCAGCTGGGACCACGAGCAGTACTTC
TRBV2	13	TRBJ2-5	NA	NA	CASTRDSQGTQYF	TGTGCCAGCACCCGGGACTCCCAAGGGACCCAGTACTTC
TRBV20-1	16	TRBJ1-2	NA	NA	CSARDPVTSANYGYTF	TGCAGTGCTAGAGATCCTGTGACATCTGCTAACTATGGCTACACCTTC
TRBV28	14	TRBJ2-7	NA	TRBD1	CASSSRGQAYEQYF	TGTGCCAGCAGCAGCCGCGGACAGGCCTACGAGCAGTACTTC
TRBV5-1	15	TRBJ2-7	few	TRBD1	CASSLEGQEAYEQYF	TGCGCCAGCAGCTTGGAAGGACAGGAGGCCTACGAGCAGTACTTC
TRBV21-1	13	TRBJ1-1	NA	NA	CASSKGQRIEAFF	TGTGCCAGCAGCAAGGGACAGCGGATTGAAGCTTTCTTT
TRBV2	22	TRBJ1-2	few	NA	CASSDTRQARLPSRSPNYGYTF	TGTGCCAGCAGTGACACGAGACAGGCGCGCCTCCCTTCGCGCTCTCCTAACTATGGCTACACCTTC
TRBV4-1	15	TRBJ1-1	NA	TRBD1	CASSLAVRGLFEAFF	TGCGCCAGCAGCCTAGCTGTCAGGGGGCTTTTTGAAGCTTTCTTT
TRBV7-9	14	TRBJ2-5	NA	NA	CASGSRIGLKAQYF	TGTGCCAGCGGCTCGAGGATAGGGCTGAAAGCGCAGTACTTC
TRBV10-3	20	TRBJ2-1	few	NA	CAISIQGVTAAKSSYNEQFF	TGTGCCATCAGTATCCAGGGAGTCACTGCGGCGAAGAGCTCCTACAATGAGCAGTTCTTC
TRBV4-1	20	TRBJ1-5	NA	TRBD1	CASSQLPGTALPRGNQPQHF	TGCGCCAGCAGCCAATTGCCCGGGACAGCCTTACCGAGGGGCAATCAGCCCCAGCATTTT
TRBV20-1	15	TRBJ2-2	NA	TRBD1	CSARDWGDRDGELFF	TGCAGTGCTAGAGACTGGGGGGACAGGGACGGGGAGCTGTTTTTT
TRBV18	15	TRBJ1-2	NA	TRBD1	CASSQPGQGNYGYTF	TGTGCCAGCTCACAACCGGGACAGGGGAACTATGGCTACACCTTC
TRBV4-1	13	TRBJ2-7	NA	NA	CASSHSVAYEQYF	TGCGCCAGCAGCCATTCAGTTGCCTACGAGCAGTACTTC
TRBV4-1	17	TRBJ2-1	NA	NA	CASSQGPPGYAYNEQFF	TGCGCCAGCAGCCAAGGCCCCCCAGGTTATGCCTACAATGAGCAGTTCTTC
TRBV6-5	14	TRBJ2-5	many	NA	CASSYGGVEETQYF	TGTGCCAGCAGTTACGGAGGTGTCGAAGAGACCCAGTACTTC
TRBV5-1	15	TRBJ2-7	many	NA	CASSRVQGGGYEQYF	TGCGCCAGCAGCAGAGTACAGGGTGGTGGATACGAGCAGTACTTC
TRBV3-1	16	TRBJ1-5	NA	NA	CASSQAAPGINQPQHF	TGTGCCAGCAGCCAAGCTGCTCCCGGGATCAATCAGCCCCAGCATTTT
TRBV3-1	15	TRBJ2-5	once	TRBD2	CASSQDGASGGHQYF	TGTGCCAGCAGCCAAGATGGGGCTAGCGGGGGACACCAGTACTTC
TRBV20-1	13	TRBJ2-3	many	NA	CSAPPAPLDTQYF	TGCAGTGCCCCCCCGGCTCCCCTAGATACGCAGTATTTT
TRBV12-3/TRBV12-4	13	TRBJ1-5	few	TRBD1	CASSGRQGQPQHF	TGTGCCAGCAGTGGAAGACAGGGTCAGCCCCAGCATTTT
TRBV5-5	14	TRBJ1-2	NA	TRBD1	CASSWRNRGLGYTF	TGTGCCAGCAGCTGGAGAAACAGGGGGCTCGGCTACACCTTC
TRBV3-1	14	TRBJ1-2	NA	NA	CASRDTRRYYGYTF	TGTGCCAGCAGAGATACCCGGAGGTACTATGGCTACACCTTC
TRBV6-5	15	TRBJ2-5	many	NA	CASSDTGPGEETQYF	TGTGCCAGCAGTGACACCGGGCCGGGAGAAGAGACCCAGTACTTC